The rows below give T cell receptor beta chains drawn from one sample of a study of shared clonotypes between healthy human individuals. The method was immunoSEQ multiplex PCR; TCRdb's version includes in-frame clones alone and lacks a portion of them. The data contain 2 million to 2.5 million clones, about 94% of them singletons. The material sequenced was naive CD4+ T cells sorted from blood. These receptors came from a man younger than 35 in good health. CDR3s include the opening cysteine and the closing phenylalanine or tryptophan. D genes are given only for firm matches. Size tells how often a clone was seen (once, few, many) or the class of an expanded clone, and some rows leave it out.

TGTGCCAGCAGCTCGGGACAGGGCCACTACTACGAGCAGTACTTC | CASSSGQGHYYEQYF | TRBD1 | TRBJ2-7 | . | TRBV4-2
TGTGCCAGCAGCACCGGGACCTATAATTCACCCCTCCACTTT | CASSTGTYNSPLHF | . | TRBJ1-6 | . | TRBV21-1
TGTGCCAGCAGCTTAAACAGGCGCAACACCGGGGAGCTGTTTTTT | CASSLNRRNTGELFF | . | TRBJ2-2 | . | TRBV11-2
TGCGCCAGCAGTGAGGGACAGGGAAATACGCAGTATTTT | CASSEGQGNTQYF | TRBD1 | TRBJ2-3 | . | TRBV10-2
TGTGCCAGCAGTTTAGGCAGATTCAATGGCTACACCTTC | CASSLGRFNGYTF | . | TRBJ1-2 | . | TRBV28
TGTGCCAGCAGTGAACAGGGGGCTTTTCAGCCCCAGCATTTT | CASSEQGAFQPQHF | TRBD1 | TRBJ1-5 | . | TRBV2
TGCGCCAGCAGCCAAAACGGCATTCCGTCCTACGAGCAGTACTTC | CASSQNGIPSYEQYF | . | TRBJ2-7 | . | TRBV4-3
TGTGCCAGCTCACGGAGTAGCGGGGCGATAAATGAGCAGTTCTTC | CASSRSSGAINEQFF | TRBD2 | TRBJ2-1 | . | TRBV18
TGTGCCTGTTTGACAGGGACAACCTATGGCTACACCTTC | CACLTGTTYGYTF | TRBD1 | TRBJ1-2 | once | TRBV30
TGCGCCAGCAGCTTGGGTTACTCCTACGAGCAGTACTTC | CASSLGYSYEQYF | . | TRBJ2-7 | . | TRBV5-1
TGTGCCAGCAGTGATGCCTCCGGGAGGATGGGAAAAGCTTTCTTT | CASSDASGRMGKAFF | . | TRBJ1-1 | . | TRBV2
TGTGCCAGCAGTGACACGGACGCAACTAATGAAAAACTGTTTTTT | CASSDTDATNEKLFF | . | TRBJ1-4 | . | TRBV2
TGTGCCAGCAGCCCAGGGGCGGGAGGGGTCACAGATACGCAGTATTTT | CASSPGAGGVTDTQYF | TRBD2 | TRBJ2-3 | . | TRBV5-4
TGTGCCAGCAGTTTTATCGCACTAGCTTCGGAGGTCCAGTACTTC | CASSFIALASEVQYF | . | TRBJ2-5 | . | TRBV28